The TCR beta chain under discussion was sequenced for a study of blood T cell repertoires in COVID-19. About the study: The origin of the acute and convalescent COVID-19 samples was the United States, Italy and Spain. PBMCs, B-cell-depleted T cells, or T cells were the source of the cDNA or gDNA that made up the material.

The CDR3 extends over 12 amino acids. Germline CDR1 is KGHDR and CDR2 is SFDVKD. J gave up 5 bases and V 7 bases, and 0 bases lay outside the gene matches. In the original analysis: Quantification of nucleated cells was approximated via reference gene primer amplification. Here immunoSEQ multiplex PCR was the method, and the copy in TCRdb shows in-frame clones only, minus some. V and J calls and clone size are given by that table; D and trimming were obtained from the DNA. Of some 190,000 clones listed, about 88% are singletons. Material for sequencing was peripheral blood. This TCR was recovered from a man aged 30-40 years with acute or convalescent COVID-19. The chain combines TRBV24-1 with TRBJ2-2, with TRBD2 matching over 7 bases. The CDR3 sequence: CATRGGTGELFF. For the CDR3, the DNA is TGTGCCACCAGGGGGGGGACCGGGGAGCTGTTTTTT.